These T cell receptor beta chains were read from a single sample in a study of cytomegalovirus exposure and HLA in healthy donors. TCRdb's copy holds only in-frame clones and misses some; the assay was immunoSEQ multiplex PCR. The data hold approximately 160,000 clones, with nearly 80% observed a single time. The sequencing sample was made of PBMCs. These TCRs come from a male donor in good health and CMV-seronegative. Both conserved end residues are part of each CDR3. Some rows mark clone size as missing; the rest say once, few, many or name a class of expanded clone.

abundance	v_gene	j_gene	CDR3aa
NA	TRBV2	TRBJ2-3	CASSEAQGGGTDTQYF
NA	TRBV12-5	TRBJ2-7	CASARPAEGSYEQYF
NA	TRBV18	TRBJ2-7	CASSRTGGYEQYF
NA	TRBV5-1	TRBJ2-2	CASSSQREGYTGELFF
NA	TRBV30	TRBJ1-6	CAWSKEGRGNSPLHF
few	TRBV5-8	TRBJ1-1	CASSLWQFGGTEAFF
NA	TRBV19	TRBJ2-1	CASSIGGSTYNEQFF
NA	TRBV29-1	TRBJ2-7	CSASGLTNYEQYF
NA	TRBV5-1	TRBJ2-3	CASSLRTSITDTQYF
NA	TRBV5-6	NA	CASSLRPPSRLEQYF
NA	TRBV4-3	TRBJ1-3	CASSLGGGLGNTIYF
NA	TRBV7-6	TRBJ1-1	CASSLARTGGDTEAFF